Listed below are T cell receptor beta chains from one sample, sequenced in a study of T-cell reconstitution after alpha-beta-depleted transplantation in children. MiXCR, run by TCRdb on the PCR reads, gives a single entry per CDR3 protein. The table lists around 580,000 distinct CDR3 sequences, roughly 23% of them singletons, with 13% to 15% in the top ten. The sequences come from PBMCs, mostly from graft donor cells, collected 360 days after TCRalphabeta/CD19-depleted stem cell transplant. These receptors all stem from a boy younger than two who had a stem cell transplant for acute myeloid leukemia, so the T cells may come from the graft donor. CDR3s include the opening cysteine and the closing phenylalanine or tryptophan. The order of the fields is V gene, clone size, J gene, D gene, CDR3 protein, CDR3 DNA. A D gene is named only where the DNA matches it firmly. For some rows the clone size is stated as once, few or many, or as a class when expanded; others skip it.

v_gene: TRBV6-2/TRBV6-3; abundance: few; j_gene: TRBJ1-1; d_gene: NA; CDR3aa: CASSYEITRGNTEAFF; CDR3nt: TGTGCCAGCAGTTATGAGATTACCCGTGGGAACACTGAAGCTTTCTTT
v_gene: TRBV6-1; abundance: many; j_gene: TRBJ2-2; d_gene: TRBD2; CDR3aa: CASSDPGLAGPNTGELFF; CDR3nt: TGTGCCAGCAGTGATCCGGGACTAGCGGGGCCGAACACCGGGGAGCTGTTTTTT
v_gene: TRBV10-3; abundance: NA; j_gene: TRBJ2-1; d_gene: TRBD2; CDR3aa: CAISESVERGGSYNEQFF; CDR3nt: TGTGCCATCAGTGAGTCGGTGGAGCGGGGGGGCTCCTACAATGAGCAGTTCTTC
v_gene: TRBV6-2/TRBV6-3; abundance: NA; j_gene: TRBJ2-5; d_gene: NA; CDR3aa: CASSLDSGETQYF; CDR3nt: TGTGCCAGCAGTTTGGACAGTGGGGAGACCCAGTACTTC
v_gene: TRBV6-5; abundance: many; j_gene: TRBJ2-7; d_gene: NA; CDR3aa: CASSFPYERGFSSYEQYF; CDR3nt: TGTGCCAGCAGTTTTCCATATGAGAGGGGATTTTCCTCCTACGAGCAGTACTTC
v_gene: TRBV20-1; abundance: few; j_gene: TRBJ2-5; d_gene: NA; CDR3aa: CSAQTEAAETQYF; CDR3nt: TGCAGTGCTCAGACGGAGGCGGCGGAGACCCAGTACTTC
v_gene: TRBV27; abundance: few; j_gene: TRBJ1-1; d_gene: NA; CDR3aa: CASSLMGRFTEAFF; CDR3nt: TGTGCCAGCAGTTTAATGGGGAGGTTCACTGAAGCTTTCTTT
v_gene: TRBV20-1; abundance: few; j_gene: TRBJ2-1; d_gene: TRBD2; CDR3aa: CSARSGTSGNNEQFF; CDR3nt: TGCAGTGCTAGGTCCGGGACTAGCGGGAACAATGAGCAGTTCTTC
v_gene: TRBV12-3/TRBV12-4; abundance: NA; j_gene: TRBJ1-1; d_gene: NA; CDR3aa: CASRSFSNTEAFF; CDR3nt: TGTGCCAGCAGAAGCTTTTCGAACACTGAAGCTTTCTTT
v_gene: TRBV7-8; abundance: many; j_gene: TRBJ1-2; d_gene: NA; CDR3aa: CASSRVFGTGKGYTF; CDR3nt: TGTGCCAGCAGCCGGGTTTTCGGGACCGGGAAGGGCTACACCTTC
v_gene: TRBV7-2; abundance: NA; j_gene: TRBJ2-3; d_gene: TRBD2; CDR3aa: CASSLSGRRGTDTQYF; CDR3nt: TGTGCCAGCAGCTTGTCCGGGAGGAGGGGCACAGATACGCAGTATTTT
v_gene: TRBV12-3/TRBV12-4; abundance: NA; j_gene: TRBJ2-3; d_gene: NA; CDR3aa: CASIGESTDTQYF; CDR3nt: TGTGCCAGCATTGGTGAGAGCACAGATACGCAGTATTTT
v_gene: TRBV24-1; abundance: NA; j_gene: TRBJ1-1; d_gene: NA; CDR3aa: CATSDSAGDTEAFF; CDR3nt: TGTGCCACCAGTGATTCGGCAGGGGACACTGAAGCTTTCTTT
v_gene: TRBV29-1; abundance: NA; j_gene: TRBJ1-1; d_gene: NA; CDR3aa: CSVDEGPYSSAEAFF; CDR3nt: TGCAGCGTTGATGAGGGCCCTTATAGTAGCGCTGAAGCTTTCTTT
v_gene: TRBV27; abundance: many; j_gene: TRBJ2-7; d_gene: TRBD1; CDR3aa: CASSFVGQGASEQYF; CDR3nt: TGTGCCAGCAGTTTCGTGGGACAGGGGGCTAGCGAGCAGTACTTC
v_gene: TRBV21-1; abundance: NA; j_gene: TRBJ2-3; d_gene: NA; CDR3aa: CAPIRGEHTTDTQYF; CDR3nt: TGTGCCCCTATCAGGGGAGAGCACACCACAGATACGCAGTATTTT
v_gene: TRBV6-2/TRBV6-3; abundance: few; j_gene: TRBJ2-5; d_gene: NA; CDR3aa: CASSTVGTQYF; CDR3nt: TGTGCCAGCAGTACTGTCGGGACCCAGTACTTC
v_gene: TRBV29-1; abundance: many; j_gene: TRBJ2-5; d_gene: TRBD1; CDR3aa: CSVEVGTGGGTQYF; CDR3nt: TGCAGCGTTGAAGTGGGGACAGGGGGGGGGACCCAGTACTTC
v_gene: TRBV6-2/TRBV6-3; abundance: many; j_gene: TRBJ1-4; d_gene: NA; CDR3aa: CASSYKGLVTNEKLFF; CDR3nt: TGTGCCAGCAGTTACAAAGGATTGGTCACTAATGAAAAACTGTTTTTT
v_gene: TRBV4-1; abundance: NA; j_gene: TRBJ1-2; d_gene: TRBD1; CDR3aa: CASSQDLAGGYNYGYTF; CDR3nt: TGCGCCAGCAGCCAAGATCTGGCAGGGGGTTATAACTATGGCTACACCTTC
v_gene: TRBV20-1; abundance: NA; j_gene: TRBJ1-6; d_gene: NA; CDR3aa: CSARDQGGSPLHF; CDR3nt: TGCAGTGCTAGAGATCAGGGCGGTTCACCCCTCCACTTT
v_gene: TRBV19; abundance: NA; j_gene: TRBJ1-5; d_gene: NA; CDR3aa: CASSMGTSQPQHF; CDR3nt: TGTGCCAGTAGTATGGGGACATCTCAGCCCCAGCATTTT